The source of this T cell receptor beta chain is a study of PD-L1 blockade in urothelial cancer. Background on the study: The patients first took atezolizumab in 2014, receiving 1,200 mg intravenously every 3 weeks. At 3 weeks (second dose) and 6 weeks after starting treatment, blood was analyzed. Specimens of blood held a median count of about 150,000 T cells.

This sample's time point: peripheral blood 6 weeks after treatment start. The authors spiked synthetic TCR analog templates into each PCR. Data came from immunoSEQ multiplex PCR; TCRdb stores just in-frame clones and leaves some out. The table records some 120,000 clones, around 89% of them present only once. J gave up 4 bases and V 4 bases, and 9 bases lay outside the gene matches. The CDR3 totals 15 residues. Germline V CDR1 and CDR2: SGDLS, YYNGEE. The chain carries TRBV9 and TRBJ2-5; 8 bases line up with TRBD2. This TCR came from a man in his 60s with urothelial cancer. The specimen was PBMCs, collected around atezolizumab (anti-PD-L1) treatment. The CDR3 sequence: CASSPGGTLRETQYF. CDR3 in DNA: TGTGCCAGCAGCCCGGGAGGGACCCTGAGAGAGACCCAGTACTTC.